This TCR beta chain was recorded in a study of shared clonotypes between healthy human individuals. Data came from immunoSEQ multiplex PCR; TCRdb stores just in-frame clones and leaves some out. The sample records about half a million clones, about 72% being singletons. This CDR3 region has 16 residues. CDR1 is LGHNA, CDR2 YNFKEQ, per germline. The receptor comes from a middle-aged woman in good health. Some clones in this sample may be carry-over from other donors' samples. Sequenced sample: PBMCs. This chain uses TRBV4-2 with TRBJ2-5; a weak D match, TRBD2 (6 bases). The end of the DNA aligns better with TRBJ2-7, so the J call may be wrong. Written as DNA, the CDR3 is TGTGCCAGCAGCCACCTCAGTACGGGGGACTCCTACGAGCAGTACTTC. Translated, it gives CASSHLSTGDSYEQYF.